The table lists the clone carrying this TCR beta chain with a count of one. This sample is drawn from a study of cytomegalovirus exposure and HLA in healthy donors. Study background: An earlier analysis identified fewer than 130 million unique TCR beta sequences in approximately 170 million T cells.

Germline values: CDR1 SGDLS, CDR2 YYNGEE. With 0 bases clipped from V and 2 bases from J, the junction kept 5 bases outside the gene matches. CDR3 size: 15 residues. 13 Jbeta primers and 60 Vbeta primers were used for the PCR. The assay was immunoSEQ multiplex PCR, and TCRdb's table has in-frame clones only and misses some. Here the sample spans about 170,000 clones, around 80% being singletons. Sequences were obtained from PBMCs. This TCR came from a woman aged 50 to 65 in good health and CMV-seropositive. This chain uses TRBV9 with TRBJ2-7; 7 positions agree with TRBD2. CDR3 coding DNA: TGTGCCAGCAGCGTAGGGCTAGCGGTGACCTACGAGCAGTACTTC. It encodes CASSVGLAVTYEQYF.